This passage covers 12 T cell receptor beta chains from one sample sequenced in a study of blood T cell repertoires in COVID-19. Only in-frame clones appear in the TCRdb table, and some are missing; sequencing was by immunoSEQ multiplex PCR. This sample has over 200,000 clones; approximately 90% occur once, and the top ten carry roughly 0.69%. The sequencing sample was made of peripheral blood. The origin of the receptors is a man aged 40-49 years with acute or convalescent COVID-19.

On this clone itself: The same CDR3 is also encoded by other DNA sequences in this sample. The CDR3, as DNA: TGTGCCAGCAGTTACTCGGTAGCAACTAATGAAAAACTGTTTTTT. Translation gives CASSYSVATNEKLFF. The chain carries TRBV6-5 and TRBJ1-4; D remains unclear. From germline, CDR1 is MNHEY and CDR2 SVGAGI. The CDR3 loop spans 15 amino acids. V was trimmed by 0 bases and J by 0 bases, leaving 5 bases between them.

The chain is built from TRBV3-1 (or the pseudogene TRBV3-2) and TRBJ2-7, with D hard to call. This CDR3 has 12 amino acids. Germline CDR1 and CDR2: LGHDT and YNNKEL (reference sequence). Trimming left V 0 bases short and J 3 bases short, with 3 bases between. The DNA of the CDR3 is TGTGCCAGCAGCCAAGACCGCTACGAGCAGTACTTC. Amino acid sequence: CASSQDRYEQYF.

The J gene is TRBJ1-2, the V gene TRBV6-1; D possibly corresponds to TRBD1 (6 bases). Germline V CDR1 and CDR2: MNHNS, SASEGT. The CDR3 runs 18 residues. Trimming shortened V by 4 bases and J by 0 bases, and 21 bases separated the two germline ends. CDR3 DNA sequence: TGTGCCAGCAGTGCCCAATACAGGGTTGCTCGACCTAACTATGGCTACACCTTC. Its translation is CASSAQYRVARPNYGYTF.

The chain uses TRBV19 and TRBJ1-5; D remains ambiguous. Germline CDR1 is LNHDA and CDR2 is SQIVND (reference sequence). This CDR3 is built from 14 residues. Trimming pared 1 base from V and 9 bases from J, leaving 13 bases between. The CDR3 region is CASSIGPTGRPQHF. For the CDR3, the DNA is TGTGCCAGTAGTATAGGGCCCACTGGGCGGCCCCAGCATTTT.

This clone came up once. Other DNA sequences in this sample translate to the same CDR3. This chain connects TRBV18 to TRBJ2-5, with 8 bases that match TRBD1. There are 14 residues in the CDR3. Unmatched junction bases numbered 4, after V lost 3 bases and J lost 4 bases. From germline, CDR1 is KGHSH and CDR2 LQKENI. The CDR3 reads CASSPDRGGETQYF. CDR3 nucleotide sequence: TGTGCCAGCTCACCCGACAGGGGAGGAGAGACCCAGTACTTC.

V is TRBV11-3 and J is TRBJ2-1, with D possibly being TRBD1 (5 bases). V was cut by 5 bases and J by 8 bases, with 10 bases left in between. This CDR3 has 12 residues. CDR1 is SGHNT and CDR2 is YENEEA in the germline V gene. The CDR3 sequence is CASSPQGYEQFF. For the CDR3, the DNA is TGTGCCAGCAGCCCCCAGGGCTATGAGCAGTTCTTC.

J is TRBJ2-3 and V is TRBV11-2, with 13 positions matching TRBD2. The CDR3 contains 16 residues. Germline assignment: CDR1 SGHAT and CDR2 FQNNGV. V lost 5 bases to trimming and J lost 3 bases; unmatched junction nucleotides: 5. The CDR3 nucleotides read TGTGCCAGCAGCACCAGGACTAGCGGGAGTACAGATACGCAGTATTTT. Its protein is CASSTRTSGSTDTQYF.

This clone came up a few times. CDR3 sequence (DNA): TGTGCCAGCAGCTTGGGAGGGCAATGGAGCTCTGGGGCCAACGTCCTGACTTTC. It encodes CASSLGGQWSSGANVLTF. The chain recombines TRBV5-6 with TRBJ2-6, with a possible D match to TRBD2 (5 bases). The CDR3 extends over 18 amino acids. Germline V gene data show CDR1 as SGHDT and CDR2 as YYEEEE. The V and J ends lost 0 bases and 0 bases respectively, with 13 bases between them.

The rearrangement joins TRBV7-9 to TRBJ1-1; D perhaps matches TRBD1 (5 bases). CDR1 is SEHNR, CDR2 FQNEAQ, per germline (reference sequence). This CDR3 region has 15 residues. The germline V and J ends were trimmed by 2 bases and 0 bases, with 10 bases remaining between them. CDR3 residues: CASSLQGRVNTEAFF. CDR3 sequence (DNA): TGTGCCAGCAGCTTACAGGGAAGGGTGAACACTGAAGCTTTCTTT.

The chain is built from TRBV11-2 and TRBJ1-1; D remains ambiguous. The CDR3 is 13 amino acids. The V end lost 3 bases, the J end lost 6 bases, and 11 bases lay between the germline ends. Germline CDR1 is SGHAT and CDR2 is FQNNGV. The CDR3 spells CASSFVREAEAFF. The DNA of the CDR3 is TGTGCCAGCAGCTTCGTGAGGGAGGCTGAAGCTTTCTTT.

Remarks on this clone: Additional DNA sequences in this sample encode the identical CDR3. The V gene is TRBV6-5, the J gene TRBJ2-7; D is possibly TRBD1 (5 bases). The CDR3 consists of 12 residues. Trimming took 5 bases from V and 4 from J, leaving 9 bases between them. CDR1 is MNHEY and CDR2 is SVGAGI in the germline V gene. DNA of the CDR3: TGTGCCAGCAGTCCAGGGTTTTACGAGCAGTACTTC. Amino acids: CASSPGFYEQYF.

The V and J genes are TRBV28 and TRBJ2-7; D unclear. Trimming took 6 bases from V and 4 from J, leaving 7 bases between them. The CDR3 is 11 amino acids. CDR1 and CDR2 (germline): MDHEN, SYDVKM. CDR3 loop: CASRAEYEQYF. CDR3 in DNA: TGTGCCAGCAGGGCGGAGTACGAGCAGTACTTC.